This T cell receptor beta chain was recorded in a study of response to subunit inactivated influenza vaccine. As concerns this clonotype: Its antigen is unknown.

The CDR3 covers 13 residues. V was trimmed by 4 bases and J by 5 bases, leaving 11 bases between them. Germline V gene lookup returns CDR1 SEHNR and CDR2 FQNEAQ (reference sequence). TCRdb re-analysed the RT-PCR reads in MiXCR, keeping a single row per CDR3 protein. The profile shows around 300,000 distinct CDR3 sequences, over 20% of them singletons. Study-wide findings and caveats: It was the authors' suggestion that each seasonal influenza vaccination recruits few new T cells.

Source: PBMCs from blood, taken approximately 20 months after vaccination. This TCR came from a man between 50 and 69 years old who received an inactivated influenza vaccine. V is TRBV7-9 and J is TRBJ2-5; D gene unclear. The CDR3 DNA reads as TGTGCCAGCAGCTCCCCTTTTAGCGAGACCCAGTACTTC. This codes for CASSSPFSETQYF.